This passage covers 18 T cell receptor beta chains from one sample sequenced in a study of blood T cell repertoires in COVID-19. TCRdb keeps only in-frame clones here, not all; method: immunoSEQ multiplex PCR. The sample has some 300,000 clones; roughly 90% are singletons. Sequenced: PBMCs or T cells enriched from blood (not recorded which). The receptors shown here come from a woman aged 35 to 49 who had recovered from COVID-19.

The V and J genes are TRBV6-1 and TRBJ2-7, with D possibly matching TRBD2 (5 bases). Per germline, CDR1 MNHNS and CDR2 SASEGT. Deletions cut 1 base from V and 4 bases from J, with 17 bases between. There are 16 residues in the CDR3. The DNA for the CDR3 is TGTGCCAGCAGTGAAGGGAGGAACATCCTCTCTTACGAGCAGTACTTC. It codes for CASSEGRNILSYEQYF.

CDR3 DNA: TGTGCCAGCAGTGAATATATGCGGGGAGGGGGCACTGAAGCTTTCTTT. Encoded protein: CASSEYMRGGGTEAFF. This chain uses TRBV25-1 with TRBJ1-1, with D possibly being TRBD1 (6 bases). The CDR3 runs 16 residues. Trimming took 0 bases from V and 4 from J, leaving 15 bases between them. The V gene's germline CDR1 is MGHDK and CDR2 SYGVNS.

The table lists this clone with a count of one. This chain connects TRBV7-3 to TRBJ2-1, with 9 bases aligning to TRBD2. After removal of 1 base from V and 4 bases from J, the junction contained 2 bases not matched to a gene. Germline values: CDR1 SGHTA, CDR2 FQGTGA. CDR3 length: 15 residues. The CDR3 protein is CASSLMLAGYNEQFF. The CDR3 bases are TGTGCCAGCAGCTTAATGCTAGCGGGGTACAATGAGCAGTTCTTC.

The rearrangement joins TRBV29-1 to TRBJ2-3, with 8 bases that match TRBD1. V lost 4 bases to trimming and J lost 1 base; unmatched junction nucleotides: 10. Germline CDR1 and CDR2: SQVTM and ANQGSEA. This CDR3 contains 16 residues. The CDR3 loop is CSVALLVTGGTDTQYF. The CDR3, as DNA: TGCAGCGTTGCTCTGTTGGTGACAGGGGGCACAGATACGCAGTATTTT.

The gene calls are TRBV9 and TRBJ1-5; a possible D gene is TRBD1 (6 bases). The V gene lost 2 bases and the J gene lost 3 bases, with 12 bases spanning the gap. The CDR3 spans 15 residues. In germline, CDR1 is SGDLS, CDR2 YYNGEE. The CDR3 spells CASSVGGQPNQPQHF. CDR3 sequence (DNA): TGTGCCAGCAGCGTTGGAGGACAGCCCAATCAGCCCCAGCATTTT.

The rearrangement uses TRBV9 and TRBJ2-3, with TRBD2 matching over 10 bases. Per germline, CDR1 SGDLS and CDR2 YYNGEE. The CDR3 is 13 amino acids. Trimming cost V 0 bases and J 10 bases; bases outside gene matches: 2. CDR3 in amino acids: CASSVDLAGAQYF. The CDR3 nucleotides read TGTGCCAGCAGCGTAGACCTAGCGGGAGCGCAGTATTTT. The whole variable domain, filled in from reference TRBV9 and TRBJ2-3, reads DSGVTQTPKHLITATGQRVTLRCSPRSGDLSVYWYQQSLDQGLQFLIQYYNGEERAKGNILERFSAQQFPDLHSELNLSSLELGDSALYFCASSVDLAGAQYFGPGTRLTVL.

The V call is TRBV6-5, the J call TRBJ1-1, with a possible D match to TRBD1 (6 bases). Germline CDR1 and CDR2: MNHEY and SVGAGI. The CDR3 runs to 14 residues. The V gene lost 6 bases and the J gene lost 8 bases, with 19 bases spanning the gap. This CDR3 is CASRPARTGPEAFF. The CDR3 DNA follows: TGTGCCAGCAGGCCTGCTCGTACAGGGCCAGAAGCTTTCTTT.

The rearrangement uses TRBV19 and TRBJ1-4; no clear D. Germline CDR1 and CDR2: LNHDA and SQIVND (reference sequence). CDR3 size: 14 residues. V lost 3 bases to trimming and J lost 10 bases, with 15 bases between them. The CDR3 nucleotides are TGTGCCAGTAGTATGGGAGGGTCGGAGAGAAAACTGTTTTTT. It specifies CASSMGGSERKLFF.

This chain joins TRBV3-1 (or the pseudogene TRBV3-2) and TRBJ1-2; 10 bases map to TRBD1. The CDR3 has 17 amino acids. Germline V gene data show CDR1 as LGHDT and CDR2 as YNNKEL (reference sequence). Trimming cost V 0 bases and J 3 bases; bases outside gene matches: 7. CDR3 nucleotides: TGTGCCAGCAGCCAAGATGGGAGGACAGGGGGGTACTATGGCTACACCTTC. It translates to CASSQDGRTGGYYGYTF.

The sample holds one count of this clone. The sample holds other DNA sequences that translate to the same CDR3. The chain couples TRBV12-3 or TRBV12-4 to TRBJ1-1; D not certain. The CDR3 runs 13 residues. V was pared by 3 bases and J by 5 bases, with 10 bases between. This chain's CDR3 is CASSFSGNTEAFF. CDR3 in DNA: TGTGCCAGCAGTTTTTCGGGAAATACTGAAGCTTTCTTT.

The genes are TRBV4-3 and TRBJ2-1, with D possibly matching TRBD2 (5 bases). The CDR3 sequence is 13 residues long. V was shortened by 0 bases and J by 11 bases, with 11 bases between the two germline ends. Germline CDR1 and CDR2: LGHNA and YSLEER. CDR3 sequence reads: CASSQDRASQQFF. As DNA, the CDR3 is TGCGCCAGCAGCCAAGATAGGGCTAGCCAGCAGTTCTTC.

The rearrangement uses TRBV12-5 and TRBJ2-3; 8 bases agree with TRBD2. The CDR3 has 15 residues. Losses at the gene ends were 3 bases for V and 2 bases for J; bases not matched to a gene: 4. Germline CDR1 LGHNT, CDR2 FRNRAP. The CDR3 nucleotides read TGTGCTAGTGGTTTATCGGGGGGGACCACAGATACGCAGTATTTT. It translates to CASGLSGGTTDTQYF.

The chain couples TRBV7-3 to TRBJ1-2; TRBD1 aligns across 7 bases. The CDR3 is 13 amino acids. The trim removed 3 bases at V and 8 bases at J, leaving 6 bases unmatched. Germline loops: CDR1 SGHTA, CDR2 FQGTGA. CDR3: CASSFTGGGGYTF. CDR3 sequence (DNA): TGTGCCAGCAGCTTCACCGGAGGGGGCGGCTACACCTTC.

This clone was observed once. The chain recombines TRBV7-2 with TRBJ2-5; 12 bases fit TRBD2. V lost 5 bases and J lost 13; bases outside the gene matches: 8. This CDR3 is built from 13 residues. Germline CDR1 and CDR2: SGHTA and FQGNSA. The chain's CDR3 is CASSRGLAGPLYF. In DNA form, the CDR3 reads TGTGCCAGCAGCCGGGGACTAGCGGGCCCTCTGTACTTC.

The chain recombines TRBV19 with TRBJ2-1; TRBD2 matches 11 bases. CDR3 length: 19 amino acids. V trimming: 4 bases; J trimming: 0 bases; junction bases outside the gene matches: 11. Germline V gene data show CDR1 as LNHDA and CDR2 as SQIVND (reference sequence). CDR3 region: CASSNRLAGSHSSYNEQFF. Here the CDR3 DNA reads TGTGCCAGTAGTAACCGACTAGCGGGGTCCCATAGCTCCTACAATGAGCAGTTCTTC.

The V call is TRBV5-4, the J call TRBJ1-3; D gene uncertain. From germline, CDR1 is SGHNT and CDR2 YYREEE (reference sequence). V lost 0 bases and J 0 bases, leaving 7 bases between the germline ends. The CDR3 is 15 amino acids. This chain's CDR3 is CASSLDGVSGNTIYF. CDR3 coding DNA: TGTGCCAGCAGCTTGGACGGAGTCTCTGGAAACACCATATATTTT.

The chain uses TRBV6-1 and TRBJ2-7; weak D call: TRBD1 (5 bases). Germline V gene data show CDR1 as MNHNS and CDR2 as SASEGT. This CDR3 has 15 residues. The germline V and J ends were trimmed by 1 base and 4 bases, with 14 bases remaining between them. The CDR3 region has the DNA TGTGCCAGCAGTGAAGGAATAGGGGTTAGATACGAGCAGTACTTC. It is translated as CASSEGIGVRYEQYF.

This clone has more than one count but fewer than ten. This chain uses TRBV14 with TRBJ1-2, with a possible D match to TRBD1 (5 bases). V shed 3 bases and J shed 8 bases, with 13 bases lying between them. CDR1 is SGHDN and CDR2 is FVKESK in the germline V gene. The length of the CDR3 is 13 residues. This CDR3 is CASSHARGAGYTF. The DNA of the CDR3 is TGTGCCAGCAGCCACGCAAGGGGCGCGGGCTACACCTTC.